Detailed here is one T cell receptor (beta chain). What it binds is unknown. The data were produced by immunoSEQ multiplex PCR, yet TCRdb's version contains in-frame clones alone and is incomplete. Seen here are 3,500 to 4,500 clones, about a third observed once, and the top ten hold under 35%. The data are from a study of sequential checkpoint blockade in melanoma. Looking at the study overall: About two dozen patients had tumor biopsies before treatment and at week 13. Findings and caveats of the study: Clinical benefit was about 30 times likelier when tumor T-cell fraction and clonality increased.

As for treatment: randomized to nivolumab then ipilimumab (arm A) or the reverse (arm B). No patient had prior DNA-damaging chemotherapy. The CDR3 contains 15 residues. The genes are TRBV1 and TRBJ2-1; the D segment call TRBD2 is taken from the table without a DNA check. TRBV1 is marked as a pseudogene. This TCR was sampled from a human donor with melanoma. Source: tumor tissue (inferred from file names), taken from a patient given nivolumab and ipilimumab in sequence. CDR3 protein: CASTQGGRSYNEQFF. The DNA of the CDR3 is TGCGCCAGCACCCAGGGCGGGCGTTCCTACAATGAGCAGTTCTTC.